Included here is one T cell receptor (beta chain) sequence, with context. The data were obtained in a study of blood T cell repertoires in COVID-19. Repertoires were generated with immunoSEQ multiplex PCR, while TCRdb's copy carries only in-frame clones and drops some. The sample contains 300,000 to 350,000 clones, around 85% of which appear only once. Cohorts were assigned according to the clinical history that participants reported. The clonotype was recovered from a man aged 25 to 45 who had recovered from COVID-19. Material for sequencing was PBMCs or T cells enriched from blood (not recorded which).

CDR3 nucleotide sequence: TGTGCCAGCAGCTTAATGGGTGACAGGGGAAAGCGGTTCTTC. Amino acid sequence: CASSLMGDRGKRFF. The chain has TRBV7-2 and TRBJ2-1; 8 nucleotides align to TRBD1. The germline gives CDR1 SGHTA, CDR2 FQGNSA. This CDR3 comprises 14 residues. The trim removed 2 bases at V and 15 bases at J, leaving 12 bases unmatched.